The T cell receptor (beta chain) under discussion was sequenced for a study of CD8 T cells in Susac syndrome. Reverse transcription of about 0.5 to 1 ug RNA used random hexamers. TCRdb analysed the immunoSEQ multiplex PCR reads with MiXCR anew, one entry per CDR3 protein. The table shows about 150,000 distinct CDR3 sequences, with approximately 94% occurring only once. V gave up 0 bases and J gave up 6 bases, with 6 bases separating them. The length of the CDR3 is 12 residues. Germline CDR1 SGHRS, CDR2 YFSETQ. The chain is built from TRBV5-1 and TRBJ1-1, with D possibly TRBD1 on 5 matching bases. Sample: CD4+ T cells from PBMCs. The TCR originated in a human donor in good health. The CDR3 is CASSLEGAEAFF. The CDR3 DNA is TGCGCCAGCAGCTTGGAAGGGGCTGAAGCTTTCTTT.